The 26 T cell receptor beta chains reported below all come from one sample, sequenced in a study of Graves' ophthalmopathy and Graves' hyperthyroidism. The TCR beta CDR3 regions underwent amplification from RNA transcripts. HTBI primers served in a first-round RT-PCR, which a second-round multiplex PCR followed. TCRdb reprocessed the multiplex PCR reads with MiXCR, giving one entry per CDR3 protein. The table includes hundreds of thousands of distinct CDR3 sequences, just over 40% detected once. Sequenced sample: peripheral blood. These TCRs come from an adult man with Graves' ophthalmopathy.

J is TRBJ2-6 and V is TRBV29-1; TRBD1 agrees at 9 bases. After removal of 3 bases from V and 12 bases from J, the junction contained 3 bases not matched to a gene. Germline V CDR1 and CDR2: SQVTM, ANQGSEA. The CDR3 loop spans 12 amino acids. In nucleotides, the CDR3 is TGCAGCGTTGAGGGACAGGGTTCCGTCCTGACTTTC. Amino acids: CSVEGQGSVLTF.

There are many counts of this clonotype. As DNA, the CDR3 is TGTGCCAGCAGCTTAGCGCTACTAGCGGGAGGACAAGAGACCCAGTACTTC. The encoded protein is CASSLALLAGGQETQYF. V is TRBV7-6 and J is TRBJ2-5, with TRBD2 matching over 12 bases. Germline V gene sequence: CDR1 SGHVS, CDR2 FNYEAQ. The ends lost 0 bases at V and 2 bases at J; junction bases unmatched: 4. The CDR3 loop spans 17 amino acids.

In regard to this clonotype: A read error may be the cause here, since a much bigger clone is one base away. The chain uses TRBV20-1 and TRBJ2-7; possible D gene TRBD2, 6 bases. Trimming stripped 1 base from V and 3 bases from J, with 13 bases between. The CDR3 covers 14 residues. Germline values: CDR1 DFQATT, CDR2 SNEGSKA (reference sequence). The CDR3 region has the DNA TGCAGTGCTAGAGGAGGGGCGGGGCGCTACGAGCAGTACTTC. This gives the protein CSARGGAGRYEQYF.

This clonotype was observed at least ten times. CDR3 nucleotide sequence: TGTGCCACCAGCAGAGATAGGTTCAACTACGAGCAGTACTTC. Residues: CATSRDRFNYEQYF. This rearrangement joins TRBV15 to TRBJ2-7; no clear D gene. Germline loops: CDR1 LNHNV, CDR2 YYDKDF (reference sequence). The CDR3 covers 14 residues. The V end was cut by 0 bases, the J end by 3 bases, with 9 bases between.

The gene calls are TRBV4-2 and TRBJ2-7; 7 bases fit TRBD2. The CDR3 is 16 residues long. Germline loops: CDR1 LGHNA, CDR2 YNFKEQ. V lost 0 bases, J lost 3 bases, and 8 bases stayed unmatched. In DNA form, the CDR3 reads TGTGCCAGCAGCCAAGATTGGCGGGGGACTAACTACGAGCAGTACTTC. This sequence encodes CASSQDWRGTNYEQYF.

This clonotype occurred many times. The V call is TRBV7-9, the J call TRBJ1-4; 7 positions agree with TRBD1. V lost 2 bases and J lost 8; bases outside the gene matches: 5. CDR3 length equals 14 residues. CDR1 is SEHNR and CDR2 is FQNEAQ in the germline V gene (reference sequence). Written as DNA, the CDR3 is TGTGCCAGCAGCTTAACCAGGGGGAGCGAAAAACTGTTTTTT. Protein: CASSLTRGSEKLFF.

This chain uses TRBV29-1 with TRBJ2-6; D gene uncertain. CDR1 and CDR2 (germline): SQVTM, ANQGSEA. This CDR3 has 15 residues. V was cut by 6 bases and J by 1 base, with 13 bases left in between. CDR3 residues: CSVSDRLSGANVLTF. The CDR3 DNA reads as TGCAGCGTCTCGGACCGTCTATCTGGGGCCAACGTCCTGACTTTC.

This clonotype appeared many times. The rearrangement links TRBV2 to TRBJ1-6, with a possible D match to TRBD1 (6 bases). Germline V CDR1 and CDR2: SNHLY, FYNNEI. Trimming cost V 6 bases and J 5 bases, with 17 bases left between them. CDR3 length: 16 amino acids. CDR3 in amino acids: CASSARGGVDNSPLHF. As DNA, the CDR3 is TGTGCCAGCAGCGCAAGAGGGGGAGTGGATAATTCACCCCTCCACTTT.

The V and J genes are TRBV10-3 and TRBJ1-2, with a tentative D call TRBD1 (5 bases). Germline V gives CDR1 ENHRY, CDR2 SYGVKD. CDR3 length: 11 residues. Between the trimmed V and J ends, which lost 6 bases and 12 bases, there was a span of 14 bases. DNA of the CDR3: TGTGCCATCAGCTCAGGGCGGCTGGACACCTTC. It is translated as CAISSGRLDTF.

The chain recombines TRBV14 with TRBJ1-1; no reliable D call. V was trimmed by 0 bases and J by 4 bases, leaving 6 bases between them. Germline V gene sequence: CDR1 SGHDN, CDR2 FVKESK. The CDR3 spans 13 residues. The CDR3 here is CASSQEAATEAFF. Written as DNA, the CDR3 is TGTGCCAGCAGCCAAGAAGCCGCCACTGAAGCTTTCTTT. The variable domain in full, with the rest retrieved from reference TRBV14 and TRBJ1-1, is EAGVTQFPSHSVIEKGQTVTLRCDPISGHDNLYWYRRVMGKEIKFLLHFVKESKQDESGMPNNRFLAERTGGTYSTLKVQPAELEDSGVYFCASSQEAATEAFFGQGTRLTVV.

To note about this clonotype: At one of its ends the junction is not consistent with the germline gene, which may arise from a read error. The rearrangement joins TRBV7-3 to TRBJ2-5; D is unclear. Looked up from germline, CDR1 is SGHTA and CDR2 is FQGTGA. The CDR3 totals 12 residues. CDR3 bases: TGTGCCAGCAGCTTAGATCAAGAGACCCAGTGCTTC. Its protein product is CASSLDQETQCF.

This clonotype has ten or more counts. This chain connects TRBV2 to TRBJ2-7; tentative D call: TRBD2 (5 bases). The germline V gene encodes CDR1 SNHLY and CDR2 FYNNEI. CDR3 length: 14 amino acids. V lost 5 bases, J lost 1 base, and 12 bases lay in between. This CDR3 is CASSPNPGSYEQYF. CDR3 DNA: TGTGCCAGCAGTCCTAACCCGGGATCCTACGAGCAGTACTTC.

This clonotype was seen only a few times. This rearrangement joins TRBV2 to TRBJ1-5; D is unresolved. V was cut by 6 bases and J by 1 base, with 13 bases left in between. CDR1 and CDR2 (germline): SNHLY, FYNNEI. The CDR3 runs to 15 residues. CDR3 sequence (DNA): TGTGCCAGCAGCCAAGCGGGGAGGAGCAATCAGCCCCAGCATTTT. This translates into CASSQAGRSNQPQHF.

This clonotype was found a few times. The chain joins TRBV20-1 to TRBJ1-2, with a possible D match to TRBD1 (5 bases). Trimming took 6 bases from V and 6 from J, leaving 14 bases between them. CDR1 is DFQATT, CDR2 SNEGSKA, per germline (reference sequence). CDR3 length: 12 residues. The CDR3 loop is CSALKLGDGYTF. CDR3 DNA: TGCAGTGCCCTAAAGTTGGGGGATGGCTACACCTTC.

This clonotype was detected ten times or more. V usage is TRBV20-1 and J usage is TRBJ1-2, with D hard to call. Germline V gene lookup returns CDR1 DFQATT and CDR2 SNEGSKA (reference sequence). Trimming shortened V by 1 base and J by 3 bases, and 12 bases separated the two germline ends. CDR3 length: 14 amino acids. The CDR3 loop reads CSARGRRSHYGYTF. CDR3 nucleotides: TGCAGTGCTAGAGGACGACGGAGTCACTATGGCTACACCTTC.

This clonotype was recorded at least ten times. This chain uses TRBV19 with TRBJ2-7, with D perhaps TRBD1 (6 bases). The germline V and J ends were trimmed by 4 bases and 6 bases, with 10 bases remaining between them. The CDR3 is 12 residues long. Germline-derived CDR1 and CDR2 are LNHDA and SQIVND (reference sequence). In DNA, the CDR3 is TGTGCCAGTAGTACTACAGGGTCCGAGCAGTACTTC. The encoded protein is CASSTTGSEQYF.

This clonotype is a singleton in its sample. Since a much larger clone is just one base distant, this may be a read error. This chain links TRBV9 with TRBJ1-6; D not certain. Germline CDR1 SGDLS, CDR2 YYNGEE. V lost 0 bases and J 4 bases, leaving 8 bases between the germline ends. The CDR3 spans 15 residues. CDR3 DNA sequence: TGTGCCAGCAGCGTAGACGAACGTTATAATTCACCCCTCCACTTT. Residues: CASSVDERYNSPLHF.

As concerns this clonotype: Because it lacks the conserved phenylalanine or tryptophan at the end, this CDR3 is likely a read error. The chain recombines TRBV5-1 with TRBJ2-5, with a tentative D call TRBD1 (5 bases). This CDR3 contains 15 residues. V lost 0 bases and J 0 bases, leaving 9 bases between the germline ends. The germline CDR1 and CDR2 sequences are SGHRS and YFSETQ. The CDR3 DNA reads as TGCGCCAGCAGCTTGGCCCGACAGTACCAAGAGACCCAGTACGTC. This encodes CASSLARQYQETQYV.

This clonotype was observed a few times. As DNA, the CDR3 is TGTGCCAGCAGCTCCCCTGACACATTGAACACTGAAGCTTTCTTT. Encoded protein: CASSSPDTLNTEAFF. The gene calls are TRBV7-9 and TRBJ1-1; D call uncertain. The CDR3 covers 15 residues. Looked up from germline, CDR1 is SEHNR and CDR2 is FQNEAQ (reference sequence). Between the trimmed V and J ends, which lost 4 bases and 0 bases, there was a span of 12 bases.

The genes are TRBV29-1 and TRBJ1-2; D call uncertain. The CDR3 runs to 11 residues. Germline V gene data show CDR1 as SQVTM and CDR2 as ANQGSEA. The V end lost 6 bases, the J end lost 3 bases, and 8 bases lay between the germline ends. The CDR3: CSVVADYGYTF. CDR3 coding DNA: TGCAGCGTAGTCGCGGACTATGGCTACACCTTC.

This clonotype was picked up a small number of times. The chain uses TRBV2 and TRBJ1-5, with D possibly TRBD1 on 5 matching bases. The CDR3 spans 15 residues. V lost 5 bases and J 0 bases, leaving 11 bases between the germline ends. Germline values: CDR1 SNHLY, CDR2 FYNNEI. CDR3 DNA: TGTGCCAGCAGTCGACGGGGGTATAGCAATCAGCCCCAGCATTTT. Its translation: CASSRRGYSNQPQHF.

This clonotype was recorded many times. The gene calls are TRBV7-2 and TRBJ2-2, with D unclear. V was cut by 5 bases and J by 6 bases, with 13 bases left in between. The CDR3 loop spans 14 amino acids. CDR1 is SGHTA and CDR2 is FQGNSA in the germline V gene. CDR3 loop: CASSPRNAAGELFF. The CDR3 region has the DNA TGTGCCAGCAGCCCGAGGAACGCGGCCGGGGAGCTGTTTTTT.

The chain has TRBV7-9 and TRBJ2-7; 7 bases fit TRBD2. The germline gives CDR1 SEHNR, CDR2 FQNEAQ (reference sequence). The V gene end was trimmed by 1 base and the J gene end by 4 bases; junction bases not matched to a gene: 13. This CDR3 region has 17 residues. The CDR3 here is CASSLGPAGTDGYEQYF. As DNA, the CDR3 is TGTGCCAGCAGCTTAGGGCCAGCGGGAACGGATGGATACGAGCAGTACTTC.

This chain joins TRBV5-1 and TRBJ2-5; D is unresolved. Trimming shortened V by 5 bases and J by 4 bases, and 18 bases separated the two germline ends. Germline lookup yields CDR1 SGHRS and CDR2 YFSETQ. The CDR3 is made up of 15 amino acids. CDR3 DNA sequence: TGCGCCAGCAGTAAAACCGAACTAAGAGTAGAGACCCAGTACTTC. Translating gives CASSKTELRVETQYF.

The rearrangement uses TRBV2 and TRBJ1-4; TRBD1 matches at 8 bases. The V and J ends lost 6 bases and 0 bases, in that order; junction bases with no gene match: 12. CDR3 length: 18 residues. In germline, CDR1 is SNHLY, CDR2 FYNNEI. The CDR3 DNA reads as TGTGCCAGCAGAGACACCGGGACAGGCCATGCAACTAATGAAAAACTGTTTTTT. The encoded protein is CASRDTGTGHATNEKLFF.

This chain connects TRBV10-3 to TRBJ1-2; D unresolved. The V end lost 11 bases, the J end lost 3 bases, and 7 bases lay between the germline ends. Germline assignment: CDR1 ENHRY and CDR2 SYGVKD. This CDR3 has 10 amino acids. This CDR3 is CALGDYGYTF. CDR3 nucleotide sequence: TGTGCCCTCGGGGACTATGGCTACACCTTC.